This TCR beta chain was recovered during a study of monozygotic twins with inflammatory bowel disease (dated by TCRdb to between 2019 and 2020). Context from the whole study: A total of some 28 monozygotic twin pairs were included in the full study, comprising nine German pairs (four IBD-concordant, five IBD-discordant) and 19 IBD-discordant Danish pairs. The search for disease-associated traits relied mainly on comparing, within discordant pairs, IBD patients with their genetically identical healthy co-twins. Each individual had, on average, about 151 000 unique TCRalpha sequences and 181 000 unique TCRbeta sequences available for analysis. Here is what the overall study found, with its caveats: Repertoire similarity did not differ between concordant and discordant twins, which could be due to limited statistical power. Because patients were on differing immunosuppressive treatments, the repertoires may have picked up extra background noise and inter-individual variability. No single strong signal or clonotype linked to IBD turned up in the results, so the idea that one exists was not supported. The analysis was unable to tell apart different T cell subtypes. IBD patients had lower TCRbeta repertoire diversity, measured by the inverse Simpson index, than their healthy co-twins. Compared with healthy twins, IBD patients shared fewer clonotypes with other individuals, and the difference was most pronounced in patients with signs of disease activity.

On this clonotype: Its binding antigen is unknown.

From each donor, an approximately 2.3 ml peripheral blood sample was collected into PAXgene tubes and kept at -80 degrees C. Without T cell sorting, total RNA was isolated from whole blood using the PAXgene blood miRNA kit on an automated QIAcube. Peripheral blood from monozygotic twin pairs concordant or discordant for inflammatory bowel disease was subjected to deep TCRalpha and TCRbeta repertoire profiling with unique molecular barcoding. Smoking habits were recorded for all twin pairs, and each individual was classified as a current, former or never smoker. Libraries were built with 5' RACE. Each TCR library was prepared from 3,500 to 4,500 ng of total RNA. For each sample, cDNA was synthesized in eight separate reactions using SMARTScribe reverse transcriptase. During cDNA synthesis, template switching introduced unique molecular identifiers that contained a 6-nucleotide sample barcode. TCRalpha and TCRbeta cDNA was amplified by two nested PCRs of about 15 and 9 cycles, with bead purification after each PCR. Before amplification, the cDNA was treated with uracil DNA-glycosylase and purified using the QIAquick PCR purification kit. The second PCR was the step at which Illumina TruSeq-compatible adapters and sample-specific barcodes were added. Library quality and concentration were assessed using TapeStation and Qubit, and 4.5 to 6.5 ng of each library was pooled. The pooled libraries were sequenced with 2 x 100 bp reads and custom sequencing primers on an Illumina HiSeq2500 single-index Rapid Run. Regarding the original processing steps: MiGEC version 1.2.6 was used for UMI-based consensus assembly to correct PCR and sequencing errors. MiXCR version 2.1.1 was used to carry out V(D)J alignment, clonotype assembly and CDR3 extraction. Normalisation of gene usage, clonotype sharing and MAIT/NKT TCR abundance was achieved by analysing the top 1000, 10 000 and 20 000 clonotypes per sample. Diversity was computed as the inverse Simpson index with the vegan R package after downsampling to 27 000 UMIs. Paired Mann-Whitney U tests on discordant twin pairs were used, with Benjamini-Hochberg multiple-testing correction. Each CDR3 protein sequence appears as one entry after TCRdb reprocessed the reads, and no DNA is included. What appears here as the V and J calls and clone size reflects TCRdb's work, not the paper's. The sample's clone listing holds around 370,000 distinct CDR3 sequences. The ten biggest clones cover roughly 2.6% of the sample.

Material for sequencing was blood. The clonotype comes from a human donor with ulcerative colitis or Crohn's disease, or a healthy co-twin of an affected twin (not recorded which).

The encoded CDR3 is CSARGGQGWNTEAFF. Here the chain combines TRBV20-1 and TRBJ1-1; absent DNA, TCRdb's TRBD1 call cannot be checked. Counted from cysteine to phenylalanine, this CDR3 has 15 amino acids. DNA for this receptor is not on file. The germline V gene (reference sequence) sets CDR1 to DFQATT and CDR2 to SNEGSKA.